This entry concerns a single T cell receptor (beta chain). TCRdb passed the RT-PCR reads through MiXCR, listing each CDR3 protein once. Seen here are 550,000 to 750,000 distinct CDR3 sequences, approximately 15% observed once, and the top ten hold 3.6%. CDR3 size: 14 residues. Trimming cost V 1 base and J 0 bases, with 6 bases left between them. From germline, CDR1 is LGHDT and CDR2 YNNKEL (reference sequence). V and J are TRBV3-1 and TRBJ1-2; D unresolved. Material for sequencing was memory CD4+ T cells from blood. This sequence originates from a female donor in good health, serving as a healthy control. The CDR3 sequence is CASSQVITNYGYTF. For the CDR3, the DNA is TGTGCCAGCAGCCAAGTGATCACTAACTATGGCTACACCTTC.